The 6 T cell receptor beta chains below come from one sample, sequenced in a study of CD8 T cells in Susac syndrome. Roughly 0.45 to 1 ug RNA was reverse transcribed with random hexamers. TCRdb reanalysed the immunoSEQ multiplex PCR reads using MiXCR and keeps one entry per CDR3 protein. The sample includes some 150,000 distinct CDR3 sequences, around 95% of them seen just once. The sequencing sample was made of CD4+ T cells from PBMCs. The receptors were gathered from a human donor with Susac syndrome.

The chain links TRBV20-1 to TRBJ2-5; the D is unclear. This CDR3 has 12 residues. The V gene lost 1 base and the J gene lost 4 bases, with 7 bases spanning the gap. The germline V gene encodes CDR1 DFQATT and CDR2 SNEGSKA (reference sequence). DNA of the CDR3: TGCAGTGCTAGAGGGCTACGAGAGACCCAGTACTTC. It translates to CSARGLRETQYF.

The genes are TRBV18 and TRBJ2-7; the D gene could be TRBD1 or TRBD2 (5 bases each). Trimming shortened V by 3 bases and J by 4 bases, and 13 bases separated the two germline ends. Per germline, CDR1 KGHSH and CDR2 LQKENI. The CDR3 sequence is 14 residues long. The CDR3 bases are TGTGCCAGCTCACCGACGGGGCTCCAATACGAGCAGTACTTC. The encoded protein is CASSPTGLQYEQYF.

The V and J genes are TRBV20-1 and TRBJ2-3; TRBD2 aligns across 11 bases. Trimming cost V 6 bases and J 2 bases; bases outside gene matches: 7. This CDR3 has 15 residues. From germline, CDR1 is DFQATT and CDR2 SNEGSKA (reference sequence). The CDR3 DNA follows: TGCAGTGCCCCGACTAGCGGGACTCACACAGATACGCAGTATTTT. It encodes CSAPTSGTHTDTQYF.

This sequence joins TRBV15 and TRBJ2-3; D is possibly TRBD1 (6 bases). The CDR3 has 14 residues. Germline CDR1 LNHNV, CDR2 YYDKDF (reference sequence). V dropped 0 bases and J dropped 8 bases, with 12 bases sitting between them. CDR3 amino acids: CATSRDPQGGTQYF. DNA of the CDR3: TGTGCCACCAGCAGAGACCCGCAAGGGGGTACGCAGTATTTT.

The chain has TRBV12-3 or TRBV12-4 and TRBJ1-6, with a weak D call TRBD1 (6 bases). The CDR3 consists of 13 residues. V was shortened by 3 bases and J by 10 bases, with 10 bases between the two germline ends. This CDR3 reads CASSLTGGSPLHF. The CDR3 DNA sequence: TGTGCCAGCAGTTTGACGGGGGGCTCACCCCTCCACTTT.

The genes are TRBV28 and TRBJ1-5; maybe TRBD1 (5 bases). V gave up 7 bases and J gave up 7 bases, with 14 bases separating them. The germline CDR1 and CDR2 sequences are MDHEN and SYDVKM. This CDR3 is 13 amino acids long. Written as DNA, the CDR3 is TGTGCCAGCACCGGGACTCGGGGGCAGCCCCAGCATTTT. The encoded protein is CASTGTRGQPQHF.